Following are 23 T cell receptor beta chains from one sample sequenced in a study of breast tumors, draining lymph nodes, adjacent tissues. TCRdb itself ran the multiplex PCR reads through MiXCR, one entry per CDR3 protein. The sample lists over 35,000 distinct CDR3 sequences; 30% to 45% were seen once. The sequenced sample was breast tumor tissue. The source of these receptors is a female donor with breast cancer. Some clones in this sample may be carry-over from other donors' samples.

The table lists this clonotype with many counts. At one of its ends the junction is not consistent with the germline gene, which may arise from a read error. The chain carries TRBV7-7 and TRBJ2-2, with 8 bases lining up with TRBD2. CDR3 length equals 16 residues. Germline-derived CDR1 and CDR2 are SSHAT and FNYEAQ (reference sequence). CDR3 bases: TGTGCTAGCAGCCGTGGGACTAGTGGGAACACCGGGGAGCTGTTTTTT. Translating it yields CASSRGTSGNTGELFF.

V gene TRBV12-3 or TRBV12-4 combines with J gene TRBJ1-1; 7 nucleotides match TRBD1. V gave up 1 base and J gave up 6 bases; unmatched junction bases: 8. The CDR3 totals 15 residues. The CDR3 sequence: CASSLVQGGRAEAFF. The CDR3 nucleotides read TGTGCCAGCAGTTTAGTTCAGGGGGGGAGAGCTGAAGCTTTCTTT.

V usage is TRBV20-1 and J usage is TRBJ2-4, with D hard to call. V was pared by 6 bases and J by 2 bases, with 11 bases between. Germline CDR1 and CDR2: DFQATT and SNEGSKA (reference sequence). CDR3 length: 13 residues. Here the CDR3 reads CSAIDGTKNIQYF. As DNA, the CDR3 is TGCAGTGCCATTGACGGCACCAAAAACATTCAGTACTTC.

This clonotype was seen more than once but under ten times. The chain couples TRBV11-3 to TRBJ2-1, with TRBD2 matching 9 bases. Trimming at V came to 1 base and at J to 5 bases, leaving 3 bases not matched to a gene. There are 15 residues in the CDR3. Per the germline V gene, CDR1 is SGHNT and CDR2 is YENEEA. The CDR3 reads CASSLGSGGHNEQFF. The CDR3 DNA sequence: TGTGCCAGCAGCTTAGGTAGCGGGGGCCACAATGAGCAGTTCTTC.

This clonotype occurred many times. V usage is TRBV6-1 and J usage is TRBJ1-4; TRBD1 might be the D (5 bases). Trimming removed 0 bases from V and 11 bases from J, with 10 bases in between. Germline CDR1 reads MNHNS; CDR2 reads SASEGT. CDR3 length: 13 amino acids. The CDR3 here is CASSEATKGKLFF. The CDR3 region has the DNA TGTGCCAGCAGTGAAGCTACCAAGGGGAAACTGTTTTTT.

This clonotype showed up many times. This sequence joins TRBV12-3 or TRBV12-4 and TRBJ2-1, with D possibly being TRBD2 (6 bases). Trimming cost V 2 bases and J 6 bases, with 8 bases left between them. The CDR3 covers 13 residues. The chain's CDR3 is CASSLFSGNEQFF. In nucleotides, the CDR3 is TGTGCCAGCAGTTTATTTAGCGGCAATGAGCAGTTCTTC.

The chain is built from TRBV29-1 and TRBJ2-3; 11 bases agree with TRBD2. V gave up 8 bases and J gave up 1 base; unmatched junction bases: 8. CDR1 and CDR2 (germline): SQVTM, ANQGSEA. The CDR3 is 15 amino acids. For the CDR3, the DNA is TGCAGCACCGGACTAGCGGGTCGAGGCACAGATACGCAGTATTTT. This codes for CSTGLAGRGTDTQYF.

V usage is TRBV7-9 and J usage is TRBJ1-3, with 8 bases lining up with TRBD1. The CDR3 is 17 residues long. The germline gives CDR1 SEHNR, CDR2 FQNEAQ (reference sequence). J gave up 0 bases and V 5 bases, and 9 bases lay outside the gene matches. This CDR3 is CASSRRDRSFSGNTIYF. The CDR3 DNA is TGTGCCAGCAGCCGCCGGGACAGGAGCTTCTCTGGAAACACCATATATTTT.

This rearrangement joins TRBV27 to TRBJ2-3; no definite D call. Germline loops: CDR1 MNHEY, CDR2 SMNVEV (reference sequence). V was trimmed by 4 bases and J by 0 bases, leaving 5 bases between them. The CDR3 totals 13 residues. The CDR3 loop is CASSWASTDTQYF. Here the CDR3 DNA reads TGTGCCAGCAGTTGGGCTAGCACAGATACGCAGTATTTT.

This clonotype was found a few times. A much larger clonotype is one base distant, so this may be a read error. V usage is TRBV7-2 and J usage is TRBJ2-7; TRBD2 matches at 9 bases. Germline CDR1 SGHTA, CDR2 FQGNSA. The CDR3 has 14 residues. CDR3 nucleotide sequence: TGTGCCAGCAGCCGCGCGGGGGGGGTCTACGGGCAGTACTTC. Protein product: CASSRAGGVYGQYF.

This clonotype was seen at least ten times. Here the CDR3 reads CASSNHQATGELFF. The CDR3 DNA reads TGTGCCAGCAGTAATCATCAGGCCACCGGGGAGCTGTTTTTT. V gene TRBV25-1 combines with J gene TRBJ2-2; D remains unclear. The CDR3 totals 14 residues. The germline V gene encodes CDR1 MGHDK and CDR2 SYGVNS. V was cut by 5 bases and J by 4 bases, with 11 bases left in between.

This clonotype was detected a few times. This chain joins TRBV6-2 or TRBV6-3 and TRBJ2-2; no clear D gene. Per germline, CDR1 MNHEY and CDR2 SVGEGT. This CDR3 has 13 amino acids. Trimming left V 6 bases short and J 5 bases short, with 10 bases between. In DNA form, the CDR3 reads TGTGCCAGCAGCCCTCAGGAAACCGGGGAGCTGTTTTTT. Amino acids: CASSPQETGELFF.

This clonotype was seen many times. The V gene is TRBV5-1, the J gene TRBJ2-1; D remains unclear. The germline gives CDR1 SGHRS, CDR2 YFSETQ. The CDR3 length is 11 residues. The V and J ends lost 5 bases and 6 bases respectively, with 6 bases between them. Here the CDR3 DNA reads TGCGCCAGCAGGACGGGCAATGAGCAGTTCTTC. Its translation is CASRTGNEQFF.

This rearrangement joins TRBV6-1 to TRBJ2-3; D uncertain. Germline V gene sequence: CDR1 MNHNS, CDR2 SASEGT. Trimming stripped 8 bases from V and 2 bases from J, with 5 bases between. The CDR3 totals 11 residues. The CDR3 region is CASDLTDTQYF. The CDR3 region has the DNA TGTGCCAGCGATCTCACAGATACGCAGTATTTT.

In its sample, this clonotype is medium-sized (0.01 to 0.1%). J is TRBJ2-5 and V is TRBV7-3; D may be TRBD1 (5 bases). V lost 3 bases and J lost 5, with 13 bases in between. This CDR3 contains 14 residues. Germline V gene lookup returns CDR1 SGHTA and CDR2 FQGTGA. Written as DNA, the CDR3 is TGTGCCAGCAGCTTGGGGCCCAGCTGGGAGACCCAGTACTTC. This encodes CASSLGPSWETQYF.

The V call is TRBV20-1, the J call TRBJ2-3; D uncertain. The CDR3 totals 11 residues. Looked up from germline, CDR1 is DFQATT and CDR2 is SNEGSKA (reference sequence). The ends were cut back, 2 bases at V and 11 bases at J, with 11 bases in the middle. The chain's CDR3 is CSARWPPEQYF. The DNA for the CDR3 is TGCAGTGCTAGATGGCCCCCAGAGCAGTATTTT.

This clonotype was found many times. V is TRBV24-1 and J is TRBJ2-1, with 10 bases fitting TRBD2. The CDR3 consists of 13 residues. Per the germline V gene, CDR1 is KGHDR and CDR2 is SFDVKD. The V gene end was trimmed by 10 bases and the J gene end by 6 bases; junction bases not matched to a gene: 5. CDR3 sequence reads: CATASGRLNEQFF. In DNA, the CDR3 is TGTGCCACTGCTAGCGGGAGACTCAATGAGCAGTTCTTC.

This clonotype was detected ten times or more. The rearrangement joins TRBV2 to TRBJ2-3, with 8 bases fitting TRBD1. Germline CDR1 is SNHLY and CDR2 is FYNNEI. After removal of 6 bases from V and 4 bases from J, the junction contained 9 bases not matched to a gene. CDR3 length equals 15 residues. CDR3 nucleotides: TGTGCCAGCAGACCGACAGGGGAATTAGCAGATACGCAGTATTTT. Protein product: CASRPTGELADTQYF.

This clonotype was seen ten or more times. V usage is TRBV7-2 and J usage is TRBJ2-7; 13 bases map to TRBD2. This CDR3 is 16 amino acids long. Per germline, CDR1 SGHTA and CDR2 FQGNSA. J was trimmed by 3 bases and V by 4 bases; bases with no gene match: 6. The CDR3 reads CASSSRTSGSSYEQYF. CDR3 in DNA: TGTGCCAGCAGCTCTAGGACTAGCGGGAGTAGCTACGAGCAGTACTTC.

This clonotype was counted ten times or more. The rearrangement links TRBV12-3 or TRBV12-4 to TRBJ2-1; 10 bases are shared with TRBD1. The CDR3 is made up of 15 amino acids. V shed 6 bases and J 4 bases; nucleotides not matched to a gene: 6. CDR3 sequence: CASSMTGGGYNEQFF. CDR3 bases: TGTGCCAGCAGCATGACAGGGGGCGGGTACAATGAGCAGTTCTTC.

This clonotype has a single count. The CDR3 loop reads CASSLEGRLYNEQFF. The DNA of the CDR3 is TGTGCCAGCAGCTTAGAGGGGCGGTTATACAATGAGCAGTTCTTC. The V gene is TRBV11-3, the J gene TRBJ2-1; perhaps TRBD1 as D (5 bases). CDR3 length: 15 residues. The V end was cut by 0 bases, the J end by 4 bases, with 10 bases between. The germline V gene has CDR1 SGHNT and CDR2 YENEEA.

This clonotype showed up many times. This chain links TRBV6-1 with TRBJ1-2, with unresolved D. V was clipped by 4 bases and J by 1 base, with 10 bases between them. CDR1 and CDR2 (germline): MNHNS, SASEGT. The CDR3 is 14 amino acids. The DNA for the CDR3 is TGTGCCAGCAGTGTCGATGGCCGTAACTATGGCTACACCTTC. Translating gives CASSVDGRNYGYTF.

This clonotype is deemed large. The chain carries TRBV5-1 and TRBJ2-5; 9 bases are shared with TRBD2. V trimming: 0 bases; J trimming: 2 bases; junction bases outside the gene matches: 2. The CDR3 is 15 amino acids. The germline CDR1 and CDR2 sequences are SGHRS and YFSETQ. The CDR3 protein is CASSLGGREQETQYF. Here the CDR3 DNA reads TGCGCCAGCAGCTTGGGCGGGAGGGAACAAGAGACCCAGTACTTC.